What follows are 28 T cell receptor beta chains derived from one specimen sequenced in a study of tumor-infiltrating lymphocytes in localized non-small cell lung cancer. Clones were read by immunoSEQ multiplex PCR, and TCRdb kept only the in-frame ones, dropping some. The table lists tens of thousands of clones, 70% to 90% of them singletons. The sample was lung tumor tissue. These receptors were obtained from a human donor with non-small cell lung cancer.

The table lists this clone with a few counts. The chain couples TRBV4-1 to TRBJ2-2; D call uncertain. Germline CDR1 and CDR2: MGHRA and YSYEKL. The V gene lost 4 bases and the J gene lost 5 bases, with 5 bases spanning the gap. The CDR3 has 12 amino acids. The CDR3: CASSPQTGELFF. The CDR3 coding sequence is TGCGCCAGCAGCCCTCAGACCGGGGAGCTGTTTTTT.

The chain has TRBV5-4 and TRBJ1-5; maybe TRBD1 (5 bases). Germline V lookup: CDR1 SGHNT, CDR2 YYREEE (reference sequence). There are 13 residues in the CDR3. Trimming left V 1 base short and J 5 bases short, with 7 bases between. The CDR3 nucleotides are TGTGCCAGCAGCTTGAGGGGCGATCAGCCCCAGCATTTT. Encoded protein: CASSLRGDQPQHF. Using reference TRBV5-4 and TRBJ1-5 for the parts outside the CDR3, the full variable domain is ETGVTQSPTHLIKTRGQQVTLRCSSQSGHNTVSWYQQALGQGPQFIFQYYREEENGRGNFPPRFSGLQFPNYSSELNVNALELDDSALYLCASSLRGDQPQHFGDGTRLSIL.

The chain has TRBV11-1 and TRBJ1-1, with a weak D call TRBD1 (5 bases). The germline V gene has CDR1 SGHAT and CDR2 FQDESV (reference sequence). The ends were cut back, 3 bases at V and 1 base at J, with 9 bases in the middle. The CDR3 spans 14 residues. The CDR3 sequence: CASSFQQGNTEAFF. For the CDR3, the DNA is TGTGCCAGCAGCTTCCAGCAGGGGAACACTGAAGCTTTCTTT.

This clone was counted only a few times. The chain has TRBV6-6 and TRBJ1-1; D remains ambiguous. The CDR3 runs to 12 residues. Deletions cut 8 bases from V and 1 base from J, with 8 bases between. The germline V gene encodes CDR1 MNHNY and CDR2 SVGAGI (reference sequence). In DNA form, the CDR3 reads TGTGCCAGCCTGTTGGGGAACACTGAAGCTTTCTTT. It specifies CASLLGNTEAFF.

V usage is TRBV7-8 and J usage is TRBJ1-1; 9 nucleotides align to TRBD1. The ends lost 5 bases at V and 6 bases at J; junction bases unmatched: 7. Germline lookup yields CDR1 SGHVS and CDR2 FQNEAQ. This CDR3 is built from 14 residues. The CDR3 bases are TGTGCCAGCAGCCCTGACAGGGGGGCCCCTGAAGCTTTCTTT. It specifies CASSPDRGAPEAFF.

The chain carries TRBV5-4 and TRBJ2-7; tentatively, D is TRBD1 or TRBD2 (5 bases each). This CDR3 spans 15 amino acids. Germline values: CDR1 SGHNT, CDR2 YYREEE (reference sequence). The V gene lost 4 bases and the J gene lost 0 bases, with 14 bases spanning the gap. The CDR3 loop is CASSTWDGSSYEQYF. The CDR3 DNA reads as TGTGCCAGCAGCACATGGGACGGTAGCTCCTACGAGCAGTACTTC. Full variable domain (outside the CDR3, taken from reference TRBV5-4 and TRBJ2-7): ETGVTQSPTHLIKTRGQQVTLRCSSQSGHNTVSWYQQALGQGPQFIFQYYREEENGRGNFPPRFSGLQFPNYSSELNVNALELDDSALYLCASSTWDGSSYEQYFGPGTRLTVT.

This chain links TRBV5-4 with TRBJ1-1; D is perhaps TRBD1 (6 bases). The CDR3 sequence is 15 residues long. Looked up from germline, CDR1 is SGHNT and CDR2 is YYREEE (reference sequence). The V end was cut by 0 bases, the J end by 1 base, with 10 bases between. CDR3 nucleotide sequence: TGTGCCAGCAGCTTGGGATGGGGGCAGAACACTGAAGCTTTCTTT. Protein: CASSLGWGQNTEAFF.

In this sample, this clone turned up once. The CDR3 loop is CASSVRTGSYEQYF. The DNA of the CDR3 is TGTGCCAGCAGTGTCAGGACAGGGTCCTACGAGCAGTACTTC. This rearrangement joins TRBV2 to TRBJ2-7; TRBD1 agrees at 8 bases. The CDR3 consists of 14 residues. With 4 bases clipped from V and 1 base from J, the junction kept 3 bases outside the gene matches. Germline CDR1 and CDR2: SNHLY and FYNNEI.

This rearrangement joins TRBV30 to TRBJ1-2; no definite D call. The germline gives CDR1 GTSNPN, CDR2 SVGIG (reference sequence). The V end was cut by 1 base, the J end by 7 bases, with 10 bases between. This CDR3 has 12 residues. CDR3 protein: CAWSGTPLGYTF. CDR3 nucleotide sequence: TGTGCCTGGAGTGGGACCCCGCTTGGCTACACCTTC.

This chain uses TRBV14 with TRBJ2-7; TRBD1 agrees at 12 bases. CDR1 SGHDN and CDR2 FVKESK come from the germline V gene. V was clipped by 3 bases and J by 0 bases; unmatched bases: 15. The CDR3 is 20 residues long. The CDR3 is CASSHPKGQGALGSSYEQYF. For the CDR3, the DNA is TGTGCCAGCAGCCATCCTAAGGGACAGGGGGCGTTGGGGAGCTCCTACGAGCAGTACTTC.

The chain joins TRBV5-1 to TRBJ1-1, with D maybe TRBD1 (6 bases). Deletions cut 3 bases from V and 1 base from J, with 7 bases between. The length of the CDR3 is 13 residues. Germline V gene data show CDR1 as SGHRS and CDR2 as YFSETQ. The CDR3 here is CASSSGQNTEAFF. In DNA, the CDR3 is TGCGCCAGCAGCTCGGGACAGAACACTGAAGCTTTCTTT.

This rearrangement joins TRBV10-3 to TRBJ2-7, with 7 bases fitting TRBD2. The CDR3 has 16 amino acids. Germline V lookup: CDR1 ENHRY, CDR2 SYGVKD. With V trimmed by 2 bases and J by 0 bases, 7 bases remained unmatched. The CDR3 sequence: CAISETSGAYSYEQYF. DNA of the CDR3: TGTGCCATCAGTGAGACGAGCGGGGCATACTCCTACGAGCAGTACTTC.

The V and J genes are TRBV9 and TRBJ2-7; TRBD2 is a possible D gene (6 bases). The CDR3 runs 13 residues. Germline assignment: CDR1 SGDLS and CDR2 YYNGEE. Trimming stripped 3 bases from V and 2 bases from J, with 9 bases between. CDR3 sequence reads: CASSDGGPYEQYF. CDR3 DNA sequence: TGTGCCAGCAGCGACGGGGGACCCTACGAGCAGTACTTC.

The J gene is TRBJ2-3, the V gene TRBV15; D might be TRBD1 (6 bases). CDR1 is LNHNV and CDR2 is YYDKDF in the germline V gene (reference sequence). The CDR3 length is 14 residues. The ends were cut back, 3 bases at V and 0 bases at J, with 7 bases in the middle. CDR3 region: CATSRDSSTDTQYF. The CDR3 DNA follows: TGTGCCACCAGCAGGGACAGTAGCACAGATACGCAGTATTTT.

The V gene is TRBV4-2, the J gene TRBJ1-1; D possibly corresponds to TRBD1 (6 bases). Trimming cost V 3 bases and J 1 base, with 21 bases left between them. Looked up from germline, CDR1 is LGHNA and CDR2 is YNFKEQ. The CDR3 consists of 18 residues. The CDR3 DNA reads TGTGCCAGCAGCCAGGGCCAGGGGACTGGTAATGGGAACACTGAAGCTTTCTTT. This gives the protein CASSQGQGTGNGNTEAFF.

This chain uses TRBV5-6 with TRBJ2-7; 9 nucleotides line up with TRBD2. Germline V lookup: CDR1 SGHDT, CDR2 YYEEEE. V trimming: 4 bases; J trimming: 2 bases; junction bases outside the gene matches: 7. The CDR3 runs 15 residues. CDR3 residues: CASSPQSGGPYEQYF. CDR3 bases: TGTGCCAGCAGCCCTCAGAGCGGGGGGCCCTACGAGCAGTACTTC.

CDR3 residues: CASSRTGGYEQYF. The DNA for the CDR3 is TGTGCCAGCAGCCGGACAGGGGGCTACGAGCAGTACTTC. This chain connects TRBV16 to TRBJ2-7; 10 positions agree with TRBD1. CDR3 length: 13 amino acids. Germline V gives CDR1 KGHSY, CDR2 FQNENV. V trimming: 4 bases; J trimming: 3 bases; junction bases outside the gene matches: 0.

The chain combines TRBV4-2 with TRBJ2-3; TRBD2 matches 9 bases. V was clipped by 4 bases and J by 2 bases; unmatched bases: 10. The CDR3 has 17 amino acids. From germline, CDR1 is LGHNA and CDR2 YNFKEQ. CDR3 residues: CASSLPAGGQVTDTQYF. CDR3 DNA: TGTGCCAGCAGCCTACCCGCGGGGGGGCAGGTCACAGATACGCAGTATTTT.

The chain employs TRBV7-9 and TRBJ2-5; D is unclear. This CDR3 is built from 14 residues. The V end was cut by 7 bases, the J end by 4 bases, with 16 bases between. Germline CDR1 is SEHNR and CDR2 is FQNEAQ (reference sequence). The CDR3: CASTPGSSRETQYF. CDR3 bases: TGTGCCAGCACCCCAGGCAGCTCTCGAGAGACCCAGTACTTC.

V usage is TRBV28 and J usage is TRBJ2-2; D call uncertain. V was clipped by 6 bases and J by 8 bases, with 25 bases between them. The CDR3 runs to 17 residues. Germline-derived CDR1 and CDR2 are MDHEN and SYDVKM. The CDR3 DNA sequence: TGTGCCAGCAGAACCCTTCTTTTTTCGACCTCAGCTGGGGAGCTGTTTTTT. Protein product: CASRTLLFSTSAGELFF.

The rearrangement links TRBV4-2 to TRBJ2-7, with 10 positions matching TRBD1. This CDR3 is built from 18 residues. CDR1 is LGHNA, CDR2 YNFKEQ, per germline. V was clipped by 0 bases and J by 3 bases; unmatched bases: 11. CDR3 sequence: CASSQDHGQGDAFYEQYF. CDR3 nucleotide sequence: TGTGCCAGCAGCCAAGATCACGGACAGGGGGATGCTTTCTACGAGCAGTACTTC.

The rearrangement links TRBV5-4 to TRBJ1-6; perhaps TRBD1 as D (6 bases). There are 14 residues in the CDR3. The V gene's germline CDR1 is SGHNT and CDR2 YYREEE (reference sequence). V was shortened by 5 bases and J by 7 bases, with 13 bases between the two germline ends. The CDR3 protein is CASRSSQGNSPLHF. As DNA, the CDR3 is TGTGCCAGCAGGTCGTCGCAGGGGAATTCACCCCTCCACTTT. Together with reference TRBV5-4 and TRBJ1-6, the CDR3 gives the full variable domain: ETGVTQSPTHLIKTRGQQVTLRCSSQSGHNTVSWYQQALGQGPQFIFQYYREEENGRGNFPPRFSGLQFPNYSSELNVNALELDDSALYLCASRSSQGNSPLHFGNGTRLTVT.

This rearrangement joins TRBV14 to TRBJ1-5, with D perhaps matching TRBD1 (5 bases). CDR1 and CDR2 (germline): SGHDN, FVKESK. Trimming left V 4 bases short and J 0 bases short, with 16 bases between. The CDR3 consists of 17 residues. Here the CDR3 DNA reads TGTGCCAGCAGCCGAAGCGGAGGGGACGGTAGCAATCAGCCCCAGCATTTT. This encodes CASSRSGGDGSNQPQHF.

The chain couples TRBV27 to TRBJ2-5; the match to TRBD1 covers 8 bases. This CDR3 comprises 16 residues. Unmatched junction bases numbered 9, after V lost 3 bases and J lost 3 bases. Germline values: CDR1 MNHEY, CDR2 SMNVEV (reference sequence). CDR3 nucleotide sequence: TGTGCCAGCAGTTTGGTTGGCAGGGGGCGTGAAGAGACCCAGTACTTC. Amino acids: CASSLVGRGREETQYF.

This rearrangement joins TRBV2 to TRBJ1-4, with a possible D match to TRBD1 (5 bases). The germline V gene has CDR1 SNHLY and CDR2 FYNNEI. CDR3 length: 13 amino acids. Trimming took off 6 bases at V and 2 bases at J, with 7 bases between the two ends. Here the CDR3 reads CASRWGTNEKLFF. The CDR3, as DNA: TGTGCCAGCAGGTGGGGGACTAATGAAAAACTGTTTTTT.

This clone showed up just a few times. The chain employs TRBV5-1 and TRBJ2-5, with D possibly being TRBD2 (5 bases). The V end was cut by 0 bases, the J end by 5 bases, with 11 bases between. The CDR3 is 14 residues long. CDR1 and CDR2 from the germline V gene are SGHRS and YFSETQ. The CDR3 here is CASSLAGVEETQYF. The CDR3 bases are TGCGCCAGCAGCTTGGCCGGGGTGGAGGAGACCCAGTACTTC.

The CDR3 spells CASRYSGSPLHF. DNA for the CDR3: TGTGCCAGCCGCTACTCGGGGTCACCCCTCCACTTT. The V and J genes are TRBV6-5 and TRBJ1-6; no definite D call. The V and J ends lost 8 bases and 10 bases respectively, with 12 bases between them. Germline values: CDR1 MNHEY, CDR2 SVGAGI. CDR3 size: 12 residues.

This clone showed up just once. The gene calls are TRBV5-5 and TRBJ2-2, with D perhaps matching TRBD1 (5 bases). V was trimmed by 4 bases and J by 1 base, leaving 8 bases between them. The CDR3 has 14 amino acids. Germline V gene lookup returns CDR1 SGHKS and CDR2 YYEKEE (reference sequence). The chain's CDR3 is CASSPGQNTGELFF. CDR3 coding DNA: TGTGCCAGCAGCCCTGGACAGAACACCGGGGAGCTGTTTTTT.